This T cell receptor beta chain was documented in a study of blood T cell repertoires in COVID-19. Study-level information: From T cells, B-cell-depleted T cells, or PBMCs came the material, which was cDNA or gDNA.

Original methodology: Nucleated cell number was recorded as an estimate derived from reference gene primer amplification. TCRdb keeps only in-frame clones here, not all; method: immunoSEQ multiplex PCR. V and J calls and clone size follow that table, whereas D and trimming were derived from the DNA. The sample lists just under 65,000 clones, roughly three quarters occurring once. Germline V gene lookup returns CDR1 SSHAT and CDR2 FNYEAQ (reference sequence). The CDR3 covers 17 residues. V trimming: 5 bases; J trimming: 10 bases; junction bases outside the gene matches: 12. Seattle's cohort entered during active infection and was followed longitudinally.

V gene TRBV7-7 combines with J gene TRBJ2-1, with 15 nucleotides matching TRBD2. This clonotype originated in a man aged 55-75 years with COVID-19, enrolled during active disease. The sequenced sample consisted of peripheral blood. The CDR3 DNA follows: TGTGCCAGCAGCCCTTTCCCTGGGACTAGCGGGAGGTGGGAGCAGTTCTTC. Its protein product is CASSPFPGTSGRWEQFF.